This T cell receptor beta chain was profiled in a study of PD-L1 blockade in urothelial cancer. As for the study in general: Samples of blood were analyzed 3 weeks (second dose) and 6 weeks after treatment start. Specimens of blood held a median count of approximately 150,000 T cells.

The repertoire was sequenced with immunoSEQ multiplex PCR; TCRdb's copy has only in-frame clones and lacks some. The sample yields about 120,000 clones, approximately 90% seen once. A note on this clone: The target antigen is unknown.

Study findings and constraints: Pretreatment peripheral blood TCR clonality that fell below the median predicted better survival among the patients studied.

Regarding time point: peripheral blood 6 weeks after treatment start. Sample: PBMCs, taken around atezolizumab (anti-PD-L1) treatment. This TCR came from a man aged 60 to 69 with urothelial cancer.

The CDR3 nucleotides read TGTGCCAGCAGCCCAAGACCCTCGGGGACAGGGATGAACTACAATGAGCAGTTCTTC. Protein sequence: CASSPRPSGTGMNYNEQFF. V usage is TRBV9 and J usage is TRBJ2-1, with 9 nucleotides matching TRBD1. The J segment lost 3 bases and the V segment lost 4 bases, leaving 17 bases of the junction unmatched. CDR3 size: 19 residues. Germline CDR1 is SGDLS and CDR2 is YYNGEE.